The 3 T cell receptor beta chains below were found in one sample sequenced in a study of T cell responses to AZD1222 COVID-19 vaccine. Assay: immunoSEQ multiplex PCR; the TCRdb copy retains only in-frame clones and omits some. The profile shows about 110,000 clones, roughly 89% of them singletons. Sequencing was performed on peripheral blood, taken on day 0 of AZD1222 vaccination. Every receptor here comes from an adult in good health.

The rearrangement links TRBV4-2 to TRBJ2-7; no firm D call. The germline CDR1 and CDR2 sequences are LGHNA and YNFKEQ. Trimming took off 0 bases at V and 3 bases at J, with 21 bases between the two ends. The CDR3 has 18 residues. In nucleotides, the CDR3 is TGTGCCAGCAGCCAAGATCCCCCAGGACGAGCACTCGGCTACGAGCAGTACTTC. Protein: CASSQDPPGRALGYEQYF.

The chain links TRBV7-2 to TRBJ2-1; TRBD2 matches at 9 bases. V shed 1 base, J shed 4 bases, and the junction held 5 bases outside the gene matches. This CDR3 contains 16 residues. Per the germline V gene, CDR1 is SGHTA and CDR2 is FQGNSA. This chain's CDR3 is CASSLVGTSPYNEQFF. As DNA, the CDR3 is TGTGCCAGCAGCTTAGTTGGGACTAGCCCTTACAATGAGCAGTTCTTC.

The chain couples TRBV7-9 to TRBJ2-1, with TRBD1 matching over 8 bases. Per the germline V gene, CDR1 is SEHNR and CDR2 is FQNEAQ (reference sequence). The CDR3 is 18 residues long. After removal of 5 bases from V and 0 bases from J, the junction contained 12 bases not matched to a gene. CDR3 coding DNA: TGTGCCAGCAGCCCCTTAGTGGGACAGGCAAGCTCCTACAATGAGCAGTTCTTC. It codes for CASSPLVGQASSYNEQFF.